The entry that follows covers one T cell receptor (beta chain) sequence. The antigen remains undetermined. This specimen comes from a study of T cell responses to AZD1222 COVID-19 vaccine. Study outcomes and limitations: The study found vaccine-associated CD4 TCRs spanning spike, dominant at 160-218 and 743-854. Breadth and depth of Spike-specific TCRs rose after two AZD1222 doses.

Clones were read by immunoSEQ multiplex PCR, and TCRdb kept only the in-frame ones, dropping some. Seen here are approximately 140,000 clones, 90% observed once, and the top ten hold 3.4%. Germline CDR1 and CDR2: SNHLY and FYNNEI. The CDR3 sequence is 13 residues long. The source is an adult in good health. The sample consisted of peripheral blood, taken on day 0 of AZD1222 vaccination. The chain joins TRBV2 to TRBJ2-7, with D possibly matching TRBD1 (6 bases). In DNA form, the CDR3 reads TGTGCTTCGGGCGTTTCAGGGGCGGGCGAGCAGTACTTC. Protein sequence: CASGVSGAGEQYF.